This T cell receptor (beta chain) was identified during a study of breast tumors, draining lymph nodes, adjacent tissues. Overall study findings and caveats: Tumors had less TCR diversity than lymph nodes, more than nontumor tissue. That most tumor T cells come from lymph nodes remained unproven. The data were judged consistent with most tumor T cells coming from lymph node and expanding in tumor.

Breast cancer patients provided tissue from their axillary draining lymph nodes. Each CDR3 protein gets one entry after TCRdb re-called the multiplex PCR reads with MiXCR. The sample has about 170,000 distinct CDR3 sequences; roughly 35% are singletons. This clonotype was seen repeatedly, ten times or more. As yet, its antigen is unknown. This TCR derives from a female donor with breast cancer. Some clones in this sample may be carry-over from other donors' samples. Sample: axillary lymph node tissue.

In nucleotides, the CDR3 is TGCAGTGCTAGATCCGGGACTTCCCTTATAAATGAGCAGTTCTTC. Translation: CSARSGTSLINEQFF. This rearrangement joins TRBV20-1 to TRBJ2-1, with TRBD2 as a possible D gene (6 bases). This CDR3 comprises 15 residues. V lost 2 bases and J 7 bases, leaving 18 bases between the germline ends. The germline CDR1 and CDR2 sequences are DFQATT and SNEGSKA (reference sequence).